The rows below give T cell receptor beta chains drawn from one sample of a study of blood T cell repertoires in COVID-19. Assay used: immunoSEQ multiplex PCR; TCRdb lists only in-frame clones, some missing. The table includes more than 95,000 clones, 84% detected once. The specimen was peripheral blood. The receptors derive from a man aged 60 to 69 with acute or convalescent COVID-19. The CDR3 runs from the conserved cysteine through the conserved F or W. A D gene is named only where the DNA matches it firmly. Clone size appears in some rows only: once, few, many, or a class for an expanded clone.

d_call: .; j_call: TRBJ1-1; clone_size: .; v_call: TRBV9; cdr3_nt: TGTGCCAGCAGCGGAGACCGGGCTGAAGCTTTCTTT; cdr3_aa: CASSGDRAEAFF
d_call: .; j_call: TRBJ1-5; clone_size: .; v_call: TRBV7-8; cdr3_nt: TGTGCCAGCAGCTTGGGCAGGGAGGGCCAGCCCCAGCATTTT; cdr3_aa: CASSLGREGQPQHF
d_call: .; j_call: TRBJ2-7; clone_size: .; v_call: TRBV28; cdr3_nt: TGTGCCAGCGCGGAAAGGTCTCTCTACGAGCAGTACTTC; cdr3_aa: CASAERSLYEQYF
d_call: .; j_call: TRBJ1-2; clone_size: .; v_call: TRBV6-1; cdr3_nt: TGTGCCAGCAGTGAAGTGGCAGGGCGCGGCTACACCTTC; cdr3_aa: CASSEVAGRGYTF
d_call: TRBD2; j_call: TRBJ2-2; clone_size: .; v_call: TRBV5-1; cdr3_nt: TGCGCCAGCAGCTTCGGGAGCGGGACGGTCGGGGAGCTGTTTTTT; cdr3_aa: CASSFGSGTVGELFF
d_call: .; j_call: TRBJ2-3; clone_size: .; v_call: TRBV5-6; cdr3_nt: TGTGCCAGCAGCTTGGTCGGCGGGGGCACAGATACGCAGTATTTT; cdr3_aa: CASSLVGGGTDTQYF
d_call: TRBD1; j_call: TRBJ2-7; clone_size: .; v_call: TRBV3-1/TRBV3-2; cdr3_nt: TGTGCCAGCAGCCAAGGGGGGACAGGGGGCAGGAAGCAGTACTTC; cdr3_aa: CASSQGGTGGRKQYF
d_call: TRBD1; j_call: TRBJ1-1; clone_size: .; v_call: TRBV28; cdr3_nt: TGTGCCAGCAGCTCGACAGGGATGAACACTGAAGCTTTCTTT; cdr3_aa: CASSSTGMNTEAFF
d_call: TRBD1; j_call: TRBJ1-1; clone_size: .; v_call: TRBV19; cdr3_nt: TGTGCCAGTAGTTCACAGGGGGGGATTACTGAAGCTTTCTTT; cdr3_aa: CASSSQGGITEAFF
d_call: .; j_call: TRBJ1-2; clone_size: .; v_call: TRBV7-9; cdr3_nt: TGTGCCAGCAGCTTGCTACAGGGAGACCCGTGGTATGGCTACACCTTC; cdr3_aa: CASSLLQGDPWYGYTF
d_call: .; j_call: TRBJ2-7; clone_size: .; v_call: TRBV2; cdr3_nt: TGTGCCAGCAGTGACAGAAATTACGAGCAGTACTTC; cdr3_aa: CASSDRNYEQYF
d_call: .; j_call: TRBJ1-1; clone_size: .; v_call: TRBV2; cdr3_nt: TGTGCCAGCAGAGATCAAGCTAGGGGAGCTTTCTTT; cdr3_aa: CASRDQARGAFF
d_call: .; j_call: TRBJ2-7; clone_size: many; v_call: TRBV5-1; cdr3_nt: TGCGCCAGCAGCTTGGTAGGAGGGTACGTCGAGCAGTACTTC; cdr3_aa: CASSLVGGYVEQYF
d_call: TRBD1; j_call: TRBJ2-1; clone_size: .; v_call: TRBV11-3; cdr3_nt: TGTGCCAGCAGCGCCCCGGGACAGGGTATCAATGAGCAGTTCTTC; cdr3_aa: CASSAPGQGINEQFF
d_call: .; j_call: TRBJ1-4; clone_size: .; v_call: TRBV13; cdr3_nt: TGTGCCAGCAGCCCCCGGGATAGTAGGGGAGGAACTAATGAAAAACTGTTTTTT; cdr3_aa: CASSPRDSRGGTNEKLFF
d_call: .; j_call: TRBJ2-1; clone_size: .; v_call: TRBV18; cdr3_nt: TGTGCCAGCTCTCAGAACCGAGGCCTTACGGCCGAGCAGTTCTTC; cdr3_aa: CASSQNRGLTAEQFF
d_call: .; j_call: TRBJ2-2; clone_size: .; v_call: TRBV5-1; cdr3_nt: TGCGCCAGCAGCCCGATTTCCGGGAGCGCCGAATTTTCGAACACCGGGGAGCTGTTTTTT; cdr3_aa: CASSPISGSAEFSNTGELFF
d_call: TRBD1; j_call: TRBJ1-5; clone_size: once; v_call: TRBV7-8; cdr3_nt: TGTGCCAGCAGCGTTGGACAGGGGGTAAGCAATCAGCCCCAGCATTTT; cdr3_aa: CASSVGQGVSNQPQHF
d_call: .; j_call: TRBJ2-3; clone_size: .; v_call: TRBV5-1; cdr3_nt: TGCGCCAGCAGCTCCGGACTTATAGACAGGACCACAGATACGCAGTATTTT; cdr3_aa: CASSSGLIDRTTDTQYF
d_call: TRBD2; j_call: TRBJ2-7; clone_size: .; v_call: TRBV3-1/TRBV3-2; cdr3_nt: TGTGCCAGCAGCCGTGGACTAGCGGGAAAAACACGCACCTACGAGCAGTACTTC; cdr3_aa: CASSRGLAGKTRTYEQYF
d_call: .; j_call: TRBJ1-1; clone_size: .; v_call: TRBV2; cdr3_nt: TGTGCCAGCAGCAAAAACCTCGGGGGCACTGAAGCTTTCTTT; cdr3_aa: CASSKNLGGTEAFF
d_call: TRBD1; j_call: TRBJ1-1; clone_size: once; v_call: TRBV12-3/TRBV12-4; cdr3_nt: TGTGCCAGCAGTCGACAGGGGGCCACTGAAGCTTTCTTT; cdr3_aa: CASSRQGATEAFF
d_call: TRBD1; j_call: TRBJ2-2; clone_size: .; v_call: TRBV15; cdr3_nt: TGTGCCACCAGCAGAGATTTTGGACAGGGGAACACCGGGGAGCTGTTTTTT; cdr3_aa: CATSRDFGQGNTGELFF
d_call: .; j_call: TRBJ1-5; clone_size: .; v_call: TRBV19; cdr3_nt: TGTGCCAGTACCCTCGGGAGGGGCGGAGCAGGCAATCAGCCCCAGCATTTT; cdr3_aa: CASTLGRGGAGNQPQHF
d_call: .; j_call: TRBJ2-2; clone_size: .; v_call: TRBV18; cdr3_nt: TGTGCCAGCTCACCCCAGACCGGGGAGCTGTTTTTT; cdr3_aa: CASSPQTGELFF
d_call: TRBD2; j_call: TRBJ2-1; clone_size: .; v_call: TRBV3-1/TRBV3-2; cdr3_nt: TGTGCCAGCAGCCCGCGGACTAGCGGGAGTTTGGGCAATGAGCAGTTCTTC; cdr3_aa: CASSPRTSGSLGNEQFF
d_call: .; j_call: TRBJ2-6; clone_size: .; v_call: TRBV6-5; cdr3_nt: TGTGCCAGCAGTCGTCCGGTCTCTGGGGCCAACGTCCTGACTTTC; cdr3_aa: CASSRPVSGANVLTF
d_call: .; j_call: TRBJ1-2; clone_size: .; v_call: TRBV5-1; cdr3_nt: TGCGCCAGCAGCTTGGGGGCAGGGGAAAGCTACACCTTC; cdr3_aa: CASSLGAGESYTF
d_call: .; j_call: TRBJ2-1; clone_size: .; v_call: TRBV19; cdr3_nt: TGTGCCAGCCGGGGCTCCTACAATGAGCAGTTCTTC; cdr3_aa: CASRGSYNEQFF
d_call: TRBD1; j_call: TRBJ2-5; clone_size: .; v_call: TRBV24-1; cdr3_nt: TGTGCCACCAGTGACCCCGGACAGGCCCAAGAGACCCAGTACTTC; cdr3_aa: CATSDPGQAQETQYF
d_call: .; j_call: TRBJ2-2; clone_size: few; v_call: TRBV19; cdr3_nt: TGTGCCAGTAGTATAGATCTGACAGCTGCGAACACCGGGGAGCTGTTTTTT; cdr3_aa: CASSIDLTAANTGELFF
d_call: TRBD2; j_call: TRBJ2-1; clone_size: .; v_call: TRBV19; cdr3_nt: TGTGCCAGTAGTATAACTCGCGGGAGGGGTGGGGCATGGCAGTTCTTC; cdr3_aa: CASSITRGRGGAWQFF
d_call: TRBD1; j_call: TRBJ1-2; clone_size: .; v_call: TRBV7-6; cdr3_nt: TGTGCCAGCAGCCGGCGACAGGGCGCCTATGGCTACACCTTC; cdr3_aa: CASSRRQGAYGYTF
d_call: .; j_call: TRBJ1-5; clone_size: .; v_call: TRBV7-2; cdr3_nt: TGTGCCAGCAGCGAAAGGGGTTCCCAGCCCCAGCATTTT; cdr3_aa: CASSERGSQPQHF
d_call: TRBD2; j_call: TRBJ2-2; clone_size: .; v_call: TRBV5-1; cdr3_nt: TGCGCCAGCAGCTCCCCCGGTAGGACTAGCGGGAGTACCGCCGGGGAGCTGTTTTTT; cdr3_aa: CASSSPGRTSGSTAGELFF
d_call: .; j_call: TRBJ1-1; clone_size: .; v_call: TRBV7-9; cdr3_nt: TGTGCCAGCAGGGCCACTGGACAGACTGAAGCTTTCTTT; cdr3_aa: CASRATGQTEAFF
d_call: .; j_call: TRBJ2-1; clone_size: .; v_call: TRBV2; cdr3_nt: TGTGCCAGCAGTACGTTAGGGAGTTACAATGAGCAGTTCTTC; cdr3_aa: CASSTLGSYNEQFF
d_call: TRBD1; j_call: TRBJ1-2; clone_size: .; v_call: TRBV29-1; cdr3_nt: TGCAGCGTTGAAGAATATTTGACAGGGCATAGTGGCTACACCTTC; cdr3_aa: CSVEEYLTGHSGYTF
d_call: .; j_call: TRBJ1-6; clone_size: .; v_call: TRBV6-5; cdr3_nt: TGTGCCAGCGCCTCATCAGGGAAAAATTCACCCCTCCACTTT; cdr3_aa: CASASSGKNSPLHF
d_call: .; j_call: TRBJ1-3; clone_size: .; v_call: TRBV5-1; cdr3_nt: TGCGCCAGCAGCTTGTTAGAATCTGGAAACACCATATATTTT; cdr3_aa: CASSLLESGNTIYF
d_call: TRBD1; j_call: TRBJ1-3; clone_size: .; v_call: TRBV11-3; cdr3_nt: TGTGCCAGCAGCTTAGTAGGATCAGGGGGCGCATCTGGAAACACCATATATTTT; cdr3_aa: CASSLVGSGGASGNTIYF
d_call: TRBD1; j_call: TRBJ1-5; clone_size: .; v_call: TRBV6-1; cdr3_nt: TGTGCCAGCAGTGAAGGACGGGACAGCCTCACGCATTTT; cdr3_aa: CASSEGRDSLTHF
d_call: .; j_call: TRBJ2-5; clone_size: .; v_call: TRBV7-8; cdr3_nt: TGTGCCAGCAGCTTACAAGGGACATGGTACGAGACCCAGTACTTC; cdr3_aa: CASSLQGTWYETQYF
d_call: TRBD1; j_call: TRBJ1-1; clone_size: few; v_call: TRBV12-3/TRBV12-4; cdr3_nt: TGTGCCAGCAGACAATTGACAGGGAAGGCTTTCTTT; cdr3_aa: CASRQLTGKAFF
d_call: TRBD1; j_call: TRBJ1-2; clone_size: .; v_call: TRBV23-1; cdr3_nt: TGCGCCAGCAGTCCCTTGTTTCCGACAGGGTACTATGGCTACACCTTC; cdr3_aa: CASSPLFPTGYYGYTF
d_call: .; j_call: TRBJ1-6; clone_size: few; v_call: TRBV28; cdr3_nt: TGTGCCAGCAGTTTATCATCCGGTGGTAATTCACCCCTCCACTTT; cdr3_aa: CASSLSSGGNSPLHF
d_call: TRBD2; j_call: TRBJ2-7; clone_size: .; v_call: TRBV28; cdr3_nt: TGTGCCAGCAGCACCCAGCGGGAGGGCCCCTACGAGCAGTACTTC; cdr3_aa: CASSTQREGPYEQYF
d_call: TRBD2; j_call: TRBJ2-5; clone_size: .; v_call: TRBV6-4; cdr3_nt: TGTGCCAGCAGCCTTAGCGGGAGCGTTGAGACCCAGTACTTC; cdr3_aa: CASSLSGSVETQYF
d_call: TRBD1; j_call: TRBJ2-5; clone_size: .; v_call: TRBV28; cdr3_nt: TGTGCCAGTCAACTTGGGGGACAGGGTCATAGGACCCAGTACTTC; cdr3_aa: CASQLGGQGHRTQYF
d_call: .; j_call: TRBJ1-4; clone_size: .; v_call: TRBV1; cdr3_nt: TGCACCAGCAGCCAAGTACCACCTCACCGGGACAGGGTTAATGAAAAACTGTTTTTT; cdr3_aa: CTSSQVPPHRDRVNEKLFF
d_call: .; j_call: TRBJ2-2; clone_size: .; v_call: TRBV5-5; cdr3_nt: TGTGCCAGCAGCTTGATCGCAGGGTTGATGGCCGGGGAGCTGTTTTTT; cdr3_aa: CASSLIAGLMAGELFF
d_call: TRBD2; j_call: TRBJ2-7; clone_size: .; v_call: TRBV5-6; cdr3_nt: TGTGCCAGCAGCTTGTGGGAGGGCCTCTTGTCCTACGAGCAGTACTTC; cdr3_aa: CASSLWEGLLSYEQYF
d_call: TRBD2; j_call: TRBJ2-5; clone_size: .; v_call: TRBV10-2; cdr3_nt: TGCGCCAGCAGTCTTCGACTAGCGGGAGCCATGGAGACCCAGTACTTC; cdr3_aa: CASSLRLAGAMETQYF
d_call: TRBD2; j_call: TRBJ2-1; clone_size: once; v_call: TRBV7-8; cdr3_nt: TGTGCCAGCAGCCTTGGACTAGCGGGAGGAGAACGGGAGCAGTTCTTC; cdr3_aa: CASSLGLAGGEREQFF
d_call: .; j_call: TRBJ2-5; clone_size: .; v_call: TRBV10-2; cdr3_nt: TGCGCCAGCAGTGAGGAGGAGACCCAGTACTTC; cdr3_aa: CASSEEETQYF